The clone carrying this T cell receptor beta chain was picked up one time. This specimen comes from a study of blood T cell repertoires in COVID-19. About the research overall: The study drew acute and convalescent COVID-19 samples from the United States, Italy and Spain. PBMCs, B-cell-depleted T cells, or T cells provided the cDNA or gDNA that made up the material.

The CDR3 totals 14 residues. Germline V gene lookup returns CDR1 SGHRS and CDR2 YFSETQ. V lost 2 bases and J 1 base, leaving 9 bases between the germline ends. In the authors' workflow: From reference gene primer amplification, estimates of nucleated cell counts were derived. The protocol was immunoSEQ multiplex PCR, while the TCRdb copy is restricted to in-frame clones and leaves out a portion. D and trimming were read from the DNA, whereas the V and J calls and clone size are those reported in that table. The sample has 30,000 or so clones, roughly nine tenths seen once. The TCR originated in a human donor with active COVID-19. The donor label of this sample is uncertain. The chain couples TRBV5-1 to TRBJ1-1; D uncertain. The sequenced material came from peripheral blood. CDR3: CASSFGQQNTEAFF. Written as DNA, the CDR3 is TGCGCCAGCAGCTTTGGGCAGCAGAACACTGAAGCTTTCTTT.